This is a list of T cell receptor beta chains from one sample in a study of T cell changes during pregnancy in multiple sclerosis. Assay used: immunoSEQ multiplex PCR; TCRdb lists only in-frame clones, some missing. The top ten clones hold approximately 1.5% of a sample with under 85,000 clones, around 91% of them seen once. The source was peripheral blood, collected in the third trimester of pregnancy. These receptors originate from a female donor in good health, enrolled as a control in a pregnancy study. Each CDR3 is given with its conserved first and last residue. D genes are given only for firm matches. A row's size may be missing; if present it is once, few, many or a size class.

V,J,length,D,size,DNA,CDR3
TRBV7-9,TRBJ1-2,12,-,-,TGTGCCAGCAGCCCGGGATTTTATGGCTACACCTTC,CASSPGFYGYTF
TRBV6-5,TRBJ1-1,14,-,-,TGTGCCAGCAGGGGCGGGGGGAGCCTGGATGAAGCTTTCTTT,CASRGGGSLDEAFF
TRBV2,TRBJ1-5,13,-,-,TGTGCCAGCAGTGATCAGGGAGGGCAGCCCCAGCATTTT,CASSDQGGQPQHF
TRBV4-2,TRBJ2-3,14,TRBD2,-,TGTGCCAGCAGCCAAAGGCCCCGGAGCGGGGGACAGTATTTT,CASSQRPRSGGQYF
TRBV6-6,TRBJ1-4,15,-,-,TGTGCCAGCAGTTACTCGGAGGGTATGGGTGAAAAACTGTTTTTT,CASSYSEGMGEKLFF
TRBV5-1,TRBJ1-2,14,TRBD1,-,TGCGCCAGCAGGGAGGGGGCGACAAGCTATGGCTACACCTTC,CASREGATSYGYTF
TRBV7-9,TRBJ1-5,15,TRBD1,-,TGTGCCAGCAGCTTTTCGGGACAGGGAGGACAGCCCCAGCATTTT,CASSFSGQGGQPQHF
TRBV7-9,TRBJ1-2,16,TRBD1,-,TGTGCCAGCAGCCCGCCTAGAGACAGGGGGATCTATGGCTACACCTTC,CASSPPRDRGIYGYTF
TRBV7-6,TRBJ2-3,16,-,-,TGTGCCAGCAGCTTAGGGTCTAGCGCTAGCACAGATACGCAGTATTTT,CASSLGSSASTDTQYF
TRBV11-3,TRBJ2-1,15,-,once,TGTGCCAGCAGCTCGGGGTCCAGCTCCTACAATGAGCAGTTCTTC,CASSSGSSSYNEQFF
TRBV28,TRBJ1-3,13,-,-,TGTGCCAGCAGTCAAGACGGGCGGGACACCATATATTTT,CASSQDGRDTIYF
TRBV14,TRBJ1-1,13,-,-,TGTGCCAGCAGTCCACAGGGGAACACTGAAGCTTTCTTT,CASSPQGNTEAFF
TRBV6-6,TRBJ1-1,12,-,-,TGTGCCAGCAGTAGGGACACCTTCGAAGCTTTCTTT,CASSRDTFEAFF
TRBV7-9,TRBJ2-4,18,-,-,TGTGCCAGCAGCCCCCCCCCGGGAAGGGATTCAGCCAAAAACATTCAGTACTTC,CASSPPPGRDSAKNIQYF
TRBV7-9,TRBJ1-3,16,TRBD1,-,TGTGCCAGCAGCTTAAAAGGACAGGGCCAGGGAAACACCATATATTTT,CASSLKGQGQGNTIYF
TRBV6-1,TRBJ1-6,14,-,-,TGTGCCAGCAGTGAAGCGGCAGGGTACTCACCCCTCCACTTT,CASSEAAGYSPLHF
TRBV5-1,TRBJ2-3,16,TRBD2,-,TGCGCCAGCAGCCCGTACACTAGCGGGGGAACAGATACGCAGTATTTT,CASSPYTSGGTDTQYF
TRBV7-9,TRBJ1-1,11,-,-,TGTGCCAGCAGCTGGCTCGATGAAGCTTTCTTT,CASSWLDEAFF
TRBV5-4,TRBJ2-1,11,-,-,TGTGCCAGCAGCCTAGGACATCTGAGGTTCTTC,CASSLGHLRFF
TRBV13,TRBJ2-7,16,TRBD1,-,TGTGCCAGCAGCTCCTCTCGGGACAGGCCCCTCTACGAGCAGTACTTC,CASSSSRDRPLYEQYF
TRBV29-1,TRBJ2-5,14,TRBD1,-,TGCAGCGTTGAGGGGGCAGGGGGCGTGGAGACCCAGTACTTC,CSVEGAGGVETQYF
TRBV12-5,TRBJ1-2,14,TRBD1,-,TGTGCTAGTGGTTCCGGGACAGGGATGGACGGCTACACCTTC,CASGSGTGMDGYTF
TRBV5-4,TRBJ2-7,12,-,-,TGTGCCAGCAGCCCGCGAGGGAAAGAGCAGTACTTC,CASSPRGKEQYF
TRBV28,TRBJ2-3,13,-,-,TGTGCCAGCAGTAGGGGAAACACAGATACGCAGTATTTT,CASSRGNTDTQYF
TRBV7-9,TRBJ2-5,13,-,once,TGTGCCAGCAGCTTAACCCCCGAGGAGACCCAGTACTTC,CASSLTPEETQYF
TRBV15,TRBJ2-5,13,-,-,TGTGCCACCAGCAGAGATTCCCGTGAGACCCAGTACTTC,CATSRDSRETQYF
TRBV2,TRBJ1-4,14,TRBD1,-,TGTGCCAGCAGCAAGAGGGACAGCAATGAAAAACTGTTTTTT,CASSKRDSNEKLFF
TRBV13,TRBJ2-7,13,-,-,TGTGCCAGCAGCCCCTCCCGGTCCTACGAGCAGTACTTC,CASSPSRSYEQYF
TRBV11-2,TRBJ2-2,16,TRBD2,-,TGTGCCAGCAGCTTCGGAGCGGGGGTAGGGACCGGGGAGCTGTTTTTT,CASSFGAGVGTGELFF
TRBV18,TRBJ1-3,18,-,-,TGTGCCAGCTCACCCGCAGTCCCCGAGGCGATCTCTGGAAACACCATATATTTT,CASSPAVPEAISGNTIYF
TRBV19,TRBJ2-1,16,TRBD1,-,TGTGCCAGTAGTTCCTACGGGCAGGGGGCCTACAATGAGCAGTTCTTC,CASSSYGQGAYNEQFF
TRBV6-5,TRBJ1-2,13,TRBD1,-,TGTGCCAGCAGTTACTCGGACAGGGGGGCTTTAACCTTC,CASSYSDRGALTF
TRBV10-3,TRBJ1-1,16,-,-,TGTGCCATCAGTGAGTCGTCGGGTGGCAGGACACGTGAAGCTTTCTTT,CAISESSGGRTREAFF
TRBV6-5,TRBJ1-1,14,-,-,TGTGCCAGCAGTTACACCCCGGGGGGCACTGAAGCTTTCTTT,CASSYTPGGTEAFF
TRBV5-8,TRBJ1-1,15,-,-,TGTGCCAGCACCGTGGAGTCAGGGTGGGGTAATGAAGCTTTCTTT,CASTVESGWGNEAFF
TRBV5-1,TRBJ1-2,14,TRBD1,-,TGCGCCAGCAGCTTGGGACAGGGTAATCTCGGCTACACCTTC,CASSLGQGNLGYTF
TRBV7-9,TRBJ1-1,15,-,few,TGTGCCAGCAGCCCCCTCGGGGGTTCGCACACTGAAGCTTTCTTT,CASSPLGGSHTEAFF
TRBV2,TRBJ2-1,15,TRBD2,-,TGTGCCAGCAGTGGACTAGCGGGAGCCTACAATGAGCAGTTCTTC,CASSGLAGAYNEQFF
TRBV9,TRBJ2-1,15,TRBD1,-,TGTGCCAGCACCTTCTCCGGACAGGGGTTCAATGAGCAGTTCTTC,CASTFSGQGFNEQFF
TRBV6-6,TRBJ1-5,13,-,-,TGTGCCAGCAGTGGGGGGAGCAATCAGCCCCAGCATTTT,CASSGGSNQPQHF
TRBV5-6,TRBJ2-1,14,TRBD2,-,TGTGCCAGCAGACTAGCGGGGGGCCTCAATGAGCAGTTCTTC,CASRLAGGLNEQFF
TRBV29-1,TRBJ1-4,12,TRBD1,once,TGCAGCGCCAGGGGGCAGGGTGAAAAACTGTTTTTT,CSARGQGEKLFF
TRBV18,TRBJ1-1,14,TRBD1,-,TGTGCCAGCTCACCGGTTGGACAGGGGACTGAAGCTTTCTTT,CASSPVGQGTEAFF
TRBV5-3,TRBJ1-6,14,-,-,TGTGCCAGAAGCTTAGGGGGTGGTAATTCACCCCTCCACTTT,CARSLGGGNSPLHF
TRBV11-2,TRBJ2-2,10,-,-,TGTGCCAGCGGAGCCGGGGAGCTGTTTTTT,CASGAGELFF
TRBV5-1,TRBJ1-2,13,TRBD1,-,TGCGCCAGCAGCTTGACAGGGGGGAATGGCTACACCTTC,CASSLTGGNGYTF
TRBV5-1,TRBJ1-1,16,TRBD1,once,TGCGCCAGCACAAGGCTGTCCGGGACAGGGAACACTGAAGCTTTCTTT,CASTRLSGTGNTEAFF
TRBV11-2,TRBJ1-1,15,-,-,TGTGCCAGCAGCGCCACAGGGTTTTGGGGTACTGAAGCTTTCTTT,CASSATGFWGTEAFF
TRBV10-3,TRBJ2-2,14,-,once,TGTGCCATCAGTGAGTCGATCGGGACCGGGGAGCTGTTTTTT,CAISESIGTGELFF
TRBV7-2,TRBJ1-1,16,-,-,TGTGCCAGCAGCTTAGTTTTGGCGAGTTCGGGGACTGAAGCTTTCTTT,CASSLVLASSGTEAFF
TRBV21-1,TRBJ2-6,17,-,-,TGTGCCAGCGGCCAACAGGGGGCAATCTCTGGGGCCAACGTCCTGACTTTC,CASGQQGAISGANVLTF
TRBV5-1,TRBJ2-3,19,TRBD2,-,TGCGCCAGCACGAGAGGGACTAGCGGGGGGCTCCCTCTCACGTCGCCGCAGTATTTT,CASTRGTSGGLPLTSPQYF
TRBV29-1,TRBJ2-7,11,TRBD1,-,TGCAGCGTTGAGAACAGGGGCGAGCAGTACTTC,CSVENRGEQYF